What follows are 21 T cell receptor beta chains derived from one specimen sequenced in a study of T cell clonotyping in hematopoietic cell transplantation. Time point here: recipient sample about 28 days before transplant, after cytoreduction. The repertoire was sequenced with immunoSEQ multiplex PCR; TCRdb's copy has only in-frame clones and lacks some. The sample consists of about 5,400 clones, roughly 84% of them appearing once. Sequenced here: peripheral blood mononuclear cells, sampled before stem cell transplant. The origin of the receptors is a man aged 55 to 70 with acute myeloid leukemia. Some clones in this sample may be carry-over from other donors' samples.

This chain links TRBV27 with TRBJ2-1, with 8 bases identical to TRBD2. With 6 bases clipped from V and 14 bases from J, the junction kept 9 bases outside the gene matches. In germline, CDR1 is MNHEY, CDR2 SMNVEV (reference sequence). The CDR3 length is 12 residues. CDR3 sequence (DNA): TGTGCCAGCAGACTACTGGGACTAGGGGAGTTCTTC. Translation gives CASRLLGLGEFF.

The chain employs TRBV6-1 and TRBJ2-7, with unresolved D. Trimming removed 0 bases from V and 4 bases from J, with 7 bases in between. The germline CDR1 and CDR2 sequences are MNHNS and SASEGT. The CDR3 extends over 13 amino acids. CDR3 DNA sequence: TGTGCCAGCAGTGAAGCGCTTGTTTACGAGCAGTACTTC. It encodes CASSEALVYEQYF.

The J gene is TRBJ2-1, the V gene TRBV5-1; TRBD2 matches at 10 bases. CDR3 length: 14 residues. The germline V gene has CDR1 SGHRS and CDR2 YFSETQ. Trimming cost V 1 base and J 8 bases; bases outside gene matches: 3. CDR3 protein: CASSLSGRAYEQFF. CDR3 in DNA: TGCGCCAGCAGCTTGAGCGGGAGGGCCTATGAGCAGTTCTTC.

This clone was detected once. The CDR3 protein is CATSSRIGCGKTYGYTF. In nucleotides, the CDR3 is TGTGCCACCAGCAGCAGGATAGGGTGTGGAAAGACCTATGGCTACACCTTC. The chain links TRBV15 to TRBJ1-2; D is ambiguous. This CDR3 is built from 17 residues. Germline CDR1 reads LNHNV; CDR2 reads YYDKDF (reference sequence). V gave up 3 bases and J gave up 4 bases, with 21 bases separating them. Based on the CDR3 plus reference TRBV15 and TRBJ1-2, the full variable domain is DAMVIQNPRYQVTQFGKPVTLSCSQTLNHNVMYWYQQKSSQAPKLLFHYYDKDFNNEADTPDNFQSRRPNTSFCFLDIRSPGLGDTAMYLCATSSRIGCGKTYGYTFGSGTRLTVV.

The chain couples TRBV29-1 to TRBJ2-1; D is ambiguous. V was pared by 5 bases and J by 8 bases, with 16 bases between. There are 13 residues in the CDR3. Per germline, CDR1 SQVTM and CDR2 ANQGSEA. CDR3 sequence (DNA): TGCAGCGTTCCTGGTCTAATTAGCCATGAGCAGTTCTTC. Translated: CSVPGLISHEQFF.

CDR3 in amino acids: CASSLRTSGTYEQYF. For the CDR3, the DNA is TGTGCCAGTAGTCTGCGGACTAGCGGAACCTACGAGCAGTACTTC. The gene calls are TRBV19 and TRBJ2-7; 10 bases align to TRBD2. The CDR3 loop spans 15 amino acids. J gave up 2 bases and V 5 bases, and 6 bases lay outside the gene matches. CDR1 LNHDA and CDR2 SQIVND come from the germline V gene (reference sequence).

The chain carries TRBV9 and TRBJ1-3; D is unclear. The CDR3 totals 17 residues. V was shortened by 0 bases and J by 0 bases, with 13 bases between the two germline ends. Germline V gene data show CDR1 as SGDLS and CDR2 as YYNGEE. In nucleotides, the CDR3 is TGTGCCAGCAGCGTAGTTTACCGAGAGAGCTCTGGAAACACCATATATTTT. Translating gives CASSVVYRESSGNTIYF.

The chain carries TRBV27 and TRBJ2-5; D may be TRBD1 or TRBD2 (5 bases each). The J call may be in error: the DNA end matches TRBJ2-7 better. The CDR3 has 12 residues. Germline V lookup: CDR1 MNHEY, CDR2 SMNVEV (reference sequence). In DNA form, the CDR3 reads TGTGCCAGCAGGAGGGGATTCTACGAGCAGTACTTC. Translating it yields CASRRGFYEQYF.

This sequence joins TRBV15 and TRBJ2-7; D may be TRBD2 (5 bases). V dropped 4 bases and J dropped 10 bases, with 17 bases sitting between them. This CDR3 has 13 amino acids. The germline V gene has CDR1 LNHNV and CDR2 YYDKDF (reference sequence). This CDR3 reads CATSMSGGGGQYF. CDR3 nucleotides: TGTGCCACCAGCATGTCCGGAGGAGGTGGTCAGTACTTC.

Here the CDR3 reads CASSLSRGGRARQETQYF. The CDR3 DNA reads TGTGCCAGCAGCTTATCGAGAGGCGGGAGGGCCCGCCAAGAGACCCAGTACTTC. This chain joins TRBV7-2 and TRBJ2-5; 9 bases are a match to TRBD2. Germline-derived CDR1 and CDR2 are SGHTA and FQGNSA. Trimming at V came to 2 bases and at J to 1 base, leaving 11 bases not matched to a gene. This CDR3 comprises 18 residues.

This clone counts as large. In DNA form, the CDR3 reads TGTGCCAGCAGCGACCTAGCGGGTATGCTCGGTCGGCAGTTCTTC. Encoded protein: CASSDLAGMLGRQFF. The chain joins TRBV13 to TRBJ2-1; 8 nucleotides align to TRBD2. There are 15 residues in the CDR3. Germline V lookup: CDR1 PRHDT, CDR2 FYEKMQ (reference sequence). V trimming: 5 bases; J trimming: 12 bases; junction bases outside the gene matches: 15. Variable domain in full (rest from reference TRBV13 and TRBJ2-1): AAGVIQSPRHLIKEKRETATLKCYPIPRHDTVYWYQQGPGQDPQFLISFYEKMQSDKGSIPDRFSAQQFSDYHSELNMSSLELGDSALYFCASSDLAGMLGRQFFGPGTRLTVL.

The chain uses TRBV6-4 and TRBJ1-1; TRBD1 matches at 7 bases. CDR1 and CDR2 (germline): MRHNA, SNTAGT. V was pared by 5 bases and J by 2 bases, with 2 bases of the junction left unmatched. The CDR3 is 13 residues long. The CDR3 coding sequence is TGTGCCAGCAGTCGGGACAGAAACACTGAAGCTTTCTTT. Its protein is CASSRDRNTEAFF.

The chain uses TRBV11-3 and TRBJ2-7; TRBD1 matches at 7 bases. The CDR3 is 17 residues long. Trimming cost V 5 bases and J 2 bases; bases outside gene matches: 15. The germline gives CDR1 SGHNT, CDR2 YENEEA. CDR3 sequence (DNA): TGTGCCAGCAGCCCCTGGACAGGAGGTAGAGGCGCCTACGAGCAGTACTTC. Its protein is CASSPWTGGRGAYEQYF.

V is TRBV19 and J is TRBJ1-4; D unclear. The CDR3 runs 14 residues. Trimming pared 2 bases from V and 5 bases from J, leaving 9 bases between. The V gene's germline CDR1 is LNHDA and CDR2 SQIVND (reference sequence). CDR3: CASSIRPTNEKLFF. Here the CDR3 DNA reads TGTGCCAGTAGTATAAGGCCGACCAATGAAAAACTGTTTTTT.

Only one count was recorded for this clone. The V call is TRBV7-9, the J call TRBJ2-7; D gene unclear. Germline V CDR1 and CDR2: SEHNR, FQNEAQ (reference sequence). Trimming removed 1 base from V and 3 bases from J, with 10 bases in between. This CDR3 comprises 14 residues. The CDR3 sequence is CASSLEGSLYEQYF. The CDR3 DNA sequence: TGTGCCAGCAGCTTAGAAGGATCTCTCTACGAGCAGTACTTC.

DNA of the CDR3: TGTGCCAGCAGCTACGACAGAACCTCGGAGCCCCAGCATTTT. It is translated as CASSYDRTSEPQHF. The rearrangement uses TRBV5-6 and TRBJ1-5, with D possibly being TRBD1 (5 bases). The germline V and J ends were trimmed by 3 bases and 8 bases, with 15 bases remaining between them. The CDR3 extends over 14 amino acids. The germline gives CDR1 SGHDT, CDR2 YYEEEE.

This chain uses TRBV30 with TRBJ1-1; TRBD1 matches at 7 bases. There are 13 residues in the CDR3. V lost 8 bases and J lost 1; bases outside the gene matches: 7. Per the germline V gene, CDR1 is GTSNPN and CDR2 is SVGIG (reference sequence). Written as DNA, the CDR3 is TGTGCCCGTGACAGGGCGCCGAACACTGAAGCTTTCTTT. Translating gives CARDRAPNTEAFF.

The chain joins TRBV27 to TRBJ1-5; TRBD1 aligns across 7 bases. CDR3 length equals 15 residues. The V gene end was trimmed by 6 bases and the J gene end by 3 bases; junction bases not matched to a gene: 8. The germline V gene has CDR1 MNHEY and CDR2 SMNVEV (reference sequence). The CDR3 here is CASREGQTFNQPQHF. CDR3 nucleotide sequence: TGTGCCAGCAGGGAGGGACAGACCTTCAATCAGCCCCAGCATTTT.

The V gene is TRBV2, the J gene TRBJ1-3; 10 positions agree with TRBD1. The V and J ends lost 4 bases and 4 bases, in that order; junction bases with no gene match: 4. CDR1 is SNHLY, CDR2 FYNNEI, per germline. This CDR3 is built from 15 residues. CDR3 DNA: TGTGCCAGCAGTGGACAGGGGGCAGCGGGAAACACCATATATTTT. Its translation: CASSGQGAAGNTIYF. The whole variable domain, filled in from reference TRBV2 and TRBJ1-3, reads EPEVTQTPSHQVTQMGQEVILRCVPISNHLYFYWYRQILGQKVEFLVSFYNNEISEKSEIFDDQFSVERPDGSNFTLKIRSTKLEDSAMYFCASSGQGAAGNTIYFGEGSWLTVV.

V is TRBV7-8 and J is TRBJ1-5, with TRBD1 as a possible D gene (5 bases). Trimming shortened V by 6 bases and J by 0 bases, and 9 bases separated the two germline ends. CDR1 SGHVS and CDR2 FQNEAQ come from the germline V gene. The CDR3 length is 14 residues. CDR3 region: CASSPGSSNQPQHF. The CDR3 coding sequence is TGTGCCAGCAGTCCAGGGTCTAGCAATCAGCCCCAGCATTTT. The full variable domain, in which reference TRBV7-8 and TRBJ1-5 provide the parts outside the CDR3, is GAGVSQSPRYKVAKRGQDVALRCDPISGHVSLFWYQQALGQGPEFLTYFQNEAQLDKSGLPSDRFFAERPEGSVSTLKIQRTQQEDSAVYLCASSPGSSNQPQHFGDGTRLSIL.

The DNA of the CDR3 is TGTGCCAGCAGAGCTAACTCGGGGGCGTTCTACGAGCAGTACTTC. It encodes CASRANSGAFYEQYF. V and J are TRBV27 and TRBJ2-7; D may match TRBD1 or TRBD2 (6 bases each). The CDR3 length is 15 residues. The V end lost 6 bases, the J end lost 3 bases, and 18 bases lay between the germline ends. CDR1 is MNHEY, CDR2 SMNVEV, per germline (reference sequence).